This TCR beta chain came from a study of T cell repertoires in cytomegalovirus infection. Across the whole study: Both CMV infection and a matching HLA type were indicated by public TCR beta signatures.

Findings of the study overall: Predominance within the ex vivo response was attributable to HLA-C-restricted CMV-specific TCR beta clonotypes. Cumulative public TCR beta family frequency identified CMV carriers with the relevant HLA.

Ten or more counts support this clonotype. Antigen unknown. TCRdb re-derived calls from the reads in MiXCR, one entry per CDR3 protein. Among 300,000 to 400,000 distinct CDR3 sequences, less than 20% were seen once, and the ten largest hold about 10%. Sequencing used PBMCs. This sequence was found in a human donor in good health (CMV status not recorded). Some clones in this sample may be carry-over from other donors' samples.

CDR3 nucleotides: TGTGCCAGCAGCTTAGTAGCCGGTAGAGACACTGAAGCTTTCTTT. Translation gives CASSLVAGRDTEAFF. The chain has TRBV7-2 and TRBJ1-1; D ambiguous. V lost 1 base to trimming and J lost 3 bases, with 12 bases between them. The CDR3 contains 15 residues. CDR1 is SGHTA, CDR2 FQGNSA, per germline. The variable domain in full, completed from reference TRBV7-2 and TRBJ1-1, reads GAGVSQSPSNKVTEKGKDVELRCDPISGHTALYWYRQSLGQGLEFLIYFQGNSAPDKSGLPSDRFSAERTGGSVSTLTIQRTQQEDSAVYLCASSLVAGRDTEAFFGQGTRLTVV.